These 17 T cell receptor beta chains share one sample of origin, sequenced in a study of CD8 T cells in ankylosing spondylitis. TCRdb re-called the 5' RACE reads through MiXCR, storing one row per CDR3 protein. The sample has about 140,000 distinct CDR3 sequences, roughly 30% seen once. The specimen sequenced was synovial fluid, either unsorted or a sorted T cell fraction (not recorded which). All receptors come from a male donor with ankylosing spondylitis.

This clonotype was counted at least ten times. The V and J genes are TRBV6-6 and TRBJ1-4; D possibly corresponds to TRBD1 (6 bases). The CDR3 runs 10 residues. Germline V gives CDR1 MNHNY, CDR2 SVGAGI (reference sequence). The V gene lost 9 bases and the J gene lost 14 bases, with 13 bases spanning the gap. The CDR3 nucleotides read TGTGCCAGTCGGGACATTCTCCTGTTTTTT. This gives the protein CASRDILLFF.

This clonotype occurred many times. The chain links TRBV11-2 to TRBJ2-5; D may be TRBD1 or TRBD2 (6 bases each). The V gene lost 4 bases and the J gene lost 4 bases, with 16 bases spanning the gap. This CDR3 is 15 amino acids long. The V gene's germline CDR1 is SGHAT and CDR2 FQNNGV. The CDR3 spells CASSSRTAGGETQYF. The CDR3 DNA is TGTGCCAGCAGCTCCCGGACAGCGGGCGGAGAGACCCAGTACTTC. The full variable domain, with the rest looked up from reference TRBV11-2 and TRBJ2-5, is EAGVAQSPRYKIIEKRQSVAFWCNPISGHATLYWYQQILGQGPKLLIQFQNNGVVDDSQLPKDRFSAERLKGVDSTLKIQPAKLEDSAVYLCASSSRTAGGETQYFGPGTRLLVL.

V and J are TRBV24-1 and TRBJ1-5; 10 bases are a match to TRBD1. This CDR3 is 14 amino acids long. The germline V gene has CDR1 KGHDR and CDR2 SFDVKD. Germline trimming cut 9 bases from V and 5 bases from J; bases unmatched to any gene: 6. CDR3 sequence: CATWDRGLHQPQHF. The CDR3 DNA follows: TGTGCCACCTGGGACAGGGGCCTCCATCAGCCCCAGCATTTT.

This clonotype has only a few counts. J is TRBJ2-5 and V is TRBV20-1; tentative D call: TRBD1 (6 bases). Germline V gives CDR1 DFQATT, CDR2 SNEGSKA (reference sequence). Trimming stripped 5 bases from V and 1 base from J, with 14 bases between. The CDR3 is 14 residues long. The DNA of the CDR3 is TGCAGTGCTCCCCGAGGGGGACCCCAAGAGACCCAGTACTTC. Translated, it gives CSAPRGGPQETQYF.

This clonotype has ten or more counts. This chain joins TRBV12-3 or TRBV12-4 and TRBJ1-5; D perhaps matches TRBD1 (6 bases). The ends were cut back, 5 bases at V and 0 bases at J, with 11 bases in the middle. The CDR3 is 15 amino acids. CDR3 in amino acids: CASSIRQDSNQPQHF. The CDR3 DNA reads as TGTGCCAGCAGTATTAGACAGGATAGCAATCAGCCCCAGCATTTT.

This clonotype has more than one count but fewer than ten. The V call is TRBV6-5, the J call TRBJ2-2, with TRBD2 as a possible D gene (5 bases). Germline CDR1 is MNHEY and CDR2 is SVGAGI. There are 12 residues in the CDR3. Trimming shortened V by 8 bases and J by 7 bases, and 11 bases separated the two germline ends. The CDR3 spells CASRGFDGELFF. The DNA for the CDR3 is TGTGCCAGCCGGGGTTTCGACGGGGAGCTGTTTTTT.

The rearrangement links TRBV25-1 to TRBJ1-4; 7 nucleotides align to TRBD1. From germline, CDR1 is MGHDK and CDR2 SYGVNS. This CDR3 is 15 amino acids long. V was clipped by 4 bases and J by 7 bases; unmatched bases: 9. CDR3 amino acids: CASSALRGAGEKLFF. The CDR3 bases are TGTGCCAGCAGTGCACTCAGGGGGGCCGGTGAAAAACTGTTTTTT.

This clonotype was seen repeatedly, ten times or more. This rearrangement joins TRBV7-3 to TRBJ2-1, with D perhaps TRBD1 (5 bases). V shed 5 bases and J shed 0 bases, with 11 bases lying between them. CDR1 is SGHTA, CDR2 FQGTGA, per germline. CDR3 size: 15 residues. The CDR3 coding sequence is TGTGCCAGCAGCCCAGACAGAGGCTCCTACAATGAGCAGTTCTTC. This translates into CASSPDRGSYNEQFF.

The sample holds a few counts of this clonotype. The chain carries TRBV20-1 and TRBJ2-7; 10 nucleotides match TRBD2. After removal of 5 bases from V and 2 bases from J, the junction contained 6 bases not matched to a gene. This CDR3 has 14 residues. In germline, CDR1 is DFQATT, CDR2 SNEGSKA (reference sequence). In DNA, the CDR3 is TGCAGTGCTGCGACTAGCGGGTTTCCCTACGAGCAGTACTTC. It specifies CSAATSGFPYEQYF.

The V and J genes are TRBV7-9 and TRBJ1-1; D is perhaps TRBD1 (6 bases). Germline V gene sequence: CDR1 SEHNR, CDR2 FQNEAQ (reference sequence). V shed 5 bases and J shed 4 bases, with 11 bases lying between them. The CDR3 has 13 amino acids. This CDR3 is CASSQKGGTEAFF. Written as DNA, the CDR3 is TGTGCCAGCAGCCAAAAGGGGGGCACTGAAGCTTTCTTT.

This clonotype was counted only a few times. The chain joins TRBV5-1 to TRBJ1-2; 7 bases map to TRBD1. CDR1 is SGHRS and CDR2 is YFSETQ in the germline V gene. The CDR3 runs to 15 residues. The V gene end was trimmed by 4 bases and the J gene end by 8 bases; junction bases not matched to a gene: 14. CDR3 in DNA: TGCGCCAGCAGCCCCGACAGGGTAAACCTGAACGGCTACACCTTC. Amino acid sequence: CASSPDRVNLNGYTF.

This clonotype was detected a few times. The DNA for the CDR3 is TGCAGCGTTCGGGACAACAATCAGCCCCAGCATTTT. Translated, it gives CSVRDNNQPQHF. This rearrangement joins TRBV29-1 to TRBJ1-5; D is possibly TRBD1 (6 bases). V was pared by 5 bases and J by 3 bases, with 8 bases between. CDR1 is SQVTM and CDR2 is ANQGSEA in the germline V gene. This CDR3 contains 12 residues.

This clonotype was counted only a few times. The rearrangement joins TRBV3-1 to TRBJ2-5; a possible D gene is TRBD2 (6 bases). Germline CDR1 reads LGHDT; CDR2 reads YNNKEL (reference sequence). Trimming cost V 0 bases and J 4 bases, with 6 bases left between them. The length of the CDR3 is 13 residues. The CDR3 nucleotides read TGTGCCAGCAGCCAAGAAGCGGGAGAGACCCAGTACTTC. Its translation is CASSQEAGETQYF.

This clonotype was found a few times. The chain combines TRBV7-8 with TRBJ1-1; possibly TRBD1 for D (6 bases). Germline V gene sequence: CDR1 SGHVS, CDR2 FQNEAQ. V was shortened by 2 bases and J by 1 base, with 8 bases between the two germline ends. The CDR3 totals 14 residues. For the CDR3, the DNA is TGTGCCAGCAGCTTATCAGGGGCGAACACTGAAGCTTTCTTT. This sequence encodes CASSLSGANTEAFF.

The V gene is TRBV5-6, the J gene TRBJ1-6, with TRBD1 identical over 11 bases. The V gene's germline CDR1 is SGHDT and CDR2 YYEEEE. CDR3 length: 14 amino acids. Losses at the gene ends were 4 bases for V and 7 bases for J; bases not matched to a gene: 1. The DNA for the CDR3 is TGTGCCAGCAGCGGACAGGGGGCGAATTCACCCCTCCACTTT. The encoded protein is CASSGQGANSPLHF. The full variable domain, completed using reference TRBV5-6 and TRBJ1-6, is DAGVTQSPTHLIKTRGQQVTLRCSPKSGHDTVSWYQQALGQGPQFIFQYYEEEERQRGNFPDRFSGHQFPNYSSELNVNALLLGDSALYLCASSGQGANSPLHFGNGTRLTVT.

The chain uses TRBV20-1 and TRBJ1-1, with 8 bases identical to TRBD1. CDR1 and CDR2 from the germline V gene are DFQATT and SNEGSKA (reference sequence). Trimming took 6 bases from V and 1 from J; bases not matched to a gene: 4. The CDR3 is made up of 13 amino acids. The CDR3 DNA follows: TGCAGTGCCACGGGACAGGAGAACACTGAAGCTTTCTTT. This codes for CSATGQENTEAFF.

This clonotype was seen more than once but under ten times. The V and J genes are TRBV5-1 and TRBJ2-7, with 9 positions matching TRBD1. There are 15 residues in the CDR3. Trimming at V came to 2 bases and at J to 2 bases, leaving 5 bases not matched to a gene. CDR1 SGHRS and CDR2 YFSETQ come from the germline V gene. CDR3 region: CASSFGGQGTYEQYF. The DNA of the CDR3 is TGCGCCAGCAGCTTTGGAGGACAGGGGACCTACGAGCAGTACTTC.